Listed here are 4 T cell receptor beta chains from one sample, sequenced in a study of T cell repertoires in cytomegalovirus infection. TCRdb redid the calling of the reads with MiXCR, one entry per CDR3 protein. Here the sample spans fewer than 200,000 distinct CDR3 sequences, about 20% being singletons. No antigen has been identified for these receptors. This material consisted of CD8+ T cells from cultured PBMCs, taken from culture after CMV antigen stimulation. The receptor set was obtained from a human donor in good health (CMV status not recorded). Some clones in this sample may be carry-over from other donors' samples.

The chain uses TRBV7-2 and TRBJ1-2; possibly TRBD1 for D (5 bases). The CDR3 is 15 amino acids. Germline CDR1 SGHTA, CDR2 FQGNSA. Trimming cost V 1 base and J 0 bases, with 9 bases left between them. The CDR3 DNA is TGTGCCAGCAGCTTAGTGGACACCCCTAACTATGGCTACACCTTC. Its translation is CASSLVDTPNYGYTF.

This clonotype appeared a few times. The chain links TRBV9 to TRBJ1-6, with a possible D match to TRBD1 (5 bases). V was shortened by 0 bases and J by 6 bases, with 19 bases between the two germline ends. Germline CDR1 and CDR2: SGDLS and YYNGEE. This CDR3 spans 18 amino acids. The CDR3 here is CASSVARDSPSINSPLHF. The CDR3 bases are TGTGCCAGCAGCGTAGCCCGGGACTCTCCTTCGATTAATTCACCCCTCCACTTT.

The gene calls are TRBV11-2 and TRBJ1-5, with D uncertain. Deletions cut 5 bases from V and 1 base from J, with 18 bases between. The CDR3 sequence is 17 residues long. Germline loops: CDR1 SGHAT, CDR2 FQNNGV. Here the CDR3 DNA reads TGTGCCAGCAGCCTCCGGGAGGGTGTCGGGAGCAATCAGCCCCAGCATTTT. Protein: CASSLREGVGSNQPQHF.

The sample holds a few counts of this clonotype. CDR3 loop: CASSSSLRGADVNTEAFF. The CDR3 bases are TGTGCCAGCAGCTCCTCCCTTCGGGGTGCAGATGTGAACACTGAAGCTTTCTTT. The rearrangement joins TRBV7-9 to TRBJ1-1; D gene ambiguous. Trimming shortened V by 4 bases and J by 0 bases, and 21 bases separated the two germline ends. Looked up from germline, CDR1 is SEHNR and CDR2 is FQNEAQ (reference sequence). There are 18 residues in the CDR3.